This TCR beta chain was found in a study of blood T cells in healthy people across ages. Remarks on this clonotype: Its target is not known.

General observations from the study: There was a strong correlation between TCR beta diversity and naive T cell percentage.

For the second PCR, which ran for about 7 to 11 cycles, a sample-barcoded 5' primer and a J-beta primer mix were used. In TCRdb, the 5' RACE reads were re-called with MiXCR into one record per CDR3 protein. Here the sample spans about 900,000 distinct CDR3 sequences, roughly 52% being singletons. Each donor was a healthy Caucasian individual from Russia, aged roughly 6 to 100. They isolated at least 6 million PBMCs from each sample. The germline CDR1 and CDR2 sequences are SGHTA and FQGNSA. The CDR3 loop spans 14 amino acids. Trimming left V 5 bases short and J 5 bases short, with 16 bases between. Sequencing input: blood. The clonotype originates from a man under 40 in good health. V is TRBV7-2 and J is TRBJ2-7; the D is unclear. In nucleotides, the CDR3 is TGTGCCAGCAGCCTCCGTACCCCAAACCACGAGCAGTACTTC. As protein: CASSLRTPNHEQYF.